These 27 T cell receptor beta chains were sequenced from one sample in a study of T cell responses to AZD1222 COVID-19 vaccine. Generated by immunoSEQ multiplex PCR, the TCRdb table keeps only in-frame clones and is missing some. The table records roughly 180,000 clones, roughly 94% of them present only once. Sequences were derived from peripheral blood, sampled 28 days after the second AZD1222 dose. The receptor set was obtained from an adult who received the AZD1222 COVID-19 vaccine.

V is TRBV28 and J is TRBJ1-2; D not resolved. The CDR3 has 15 amino acids. From germline, CDR1 is MDHEN and CDR2 SYDVKM. V lost 5 bases, J lost 8 bases, and 21 bases lay in between. The CDR3 nucleotides are TGTGCCAGCAGTCCGACTTACGGGAACTACGAGGGCTACACCTTC. Amino acids: CASSPTYGNYEGYTF.

This rearrangement joins TRBV5-1 to TRBJ2-6; no firm D call. Germline loops: CDR1 SGHRS, CDR2 YFSETQ. The ends were cut back, 0 bases at V and 0 bases at J, with 13 bases in the middle. The CDR3 spans 18 residues. The CDR3 loop is CASSLGLNFFSGANVLTF. In nucleotides, the CDR3 is TGCGCCAGCAGCTTGGGCCTGAACTTTTTCTCTGGGGCCAACGTCCTGACTTTC. Filled out from reference TRBV5-1 and TRBJ2-6, the complete variable domain reads KAGVTQTPRYLIKTRGQQVTLSCSPISGHRSVSWYQQTPGQGLQFLFEYFSETQRNKGNFPGRFSGRQFSNSRSEMNVSTLELGDSALYLCASSLGLNFFSGANVLTFGAGSRLTVL.

The V gene is TRBV7-8, the J gene TRBJ2-3; 10 nucleotides line up with TRBD1. CDR3 length: 17 residues. The V and J ends lost 4 bases and 6 bases, in that order; junction bases with no gene match: 13. Germline V gives CDR1 SGHVS, CDR2 FQNEAQ. CDR3 in amino acids: CASSSSGTGARVDTQYF. The DNA of the CDR3 is TGTGCCAGCAGCTCTTCCGGGACAGGGGCTCGTGTGGATACGCAGTATTTT.

The chain recombines TRBV6-5 with TRBJ1-2, with 7 positions matching TRBD1. V dropped 4 bases and J dropped 5; count of bases not matched to a gene: 4. CDR1 is MNHEY, CDR2 SVGAGI, per germline. This CDR3 is built from 13 residues. CDR3 loop: CASSWNRGYGYTF. CDR3 sequence (DNA): TGTGCCAGCAGTTGGAACAGGGGTTATGGCTACACCTTC.

This clone was recorded only once. The chain uses TRBV7-9 and TRBJ2-7; D possibly corresponds to TRBD1 (6 bases). Trimming removed 3 bases from V and 3 bases from J, with 15 bases in between. CDR1 SEHNR and CDR2 FQNEAQ come from the germline V gene (reference sequence). The CDR3 length is 15 residues. The CDR3 DNA is TGTGCCAGCAGCTTTGAACAGGGAACCCACTACGAGCAGTACTTC. Translating gives CASSFEQGTHYEQYF.

This CDR3 is CASSLGPGNTGELFF. The CDR3 bases are TGTGCCAGCAGCTTAGGTCCTGGGAACACCGGGGAGCTGTTTTTT. The V and J genes are TRBV7-9 and TRBJ2-2; the D is unclear. Germline CDR1 SEHNR, CDR2 FQNEAQ (reference sequence). Between the trimmed V and J ends, which lost 1 base and 1 base, there was a span of 7 bases. The CDR3 extends over 15 amino acids.

V and J are TRBV19 and TRBJ1-2, with no clear D. The ends were cut back, 0 bases at V and 2 bases at J, with 7 bases in the middle. This CDR3 comprises 14 residues. Germline V gene data show CDR1 as LNHDA and CDR2 as SQIVND (reference sequence). CDR3 in amino acids: CASSIDRLNYGYTF. The CDR3 DNA reads as TGTGCCAGTAGTATAGATCGACTCAACTATGGCTACACCTTC.

The V and J genes are TRBV5-1 and TRBJ2-7; 7 bases are a match to TRBD2. CDR3 length: 16 residues. Trimming removed 5 bases from V and 0 bases from J; junction bases left unmatched: 11. Germline V gene lookup returns CDR1 SGHRS and CDR2 YFSETQ. CDR3: CASRPRLADSSYEQYF. Written as DNA, the CDR3 is TGCGCCAGCAGACCTCGACTAGCCGATAGCTCCTACGAGCAGTACTTC.

The chain links TRBV7-9 to TRBJ1-6, with TRBD1 matching over 8 bases. J gave up 8 bases and V 1 base, and 4 bases lay outside the gene matches. The CDR3 is made up of 15 amino acids. Germline assignment: CDR1 SEHNR and CDR2 FQNEAQ (reference sequence). The CDR3 nucleotides are TGTGCCAGCAGCTTAGGGCAGGGGGCCTATTCACCCCTCCACTTT. The encoded protein is CASSLGQGAYSPLHF.

The chain joins TRBV4-3 to TRBJ1-1, with a possible D match to TRBD1 (5 bases). The V end lost 3 bases, the J end lost 0 bases, and 20 bases lay between the germline ends. Germline lookup yields CDR1 LGHNA and CDR2 YSLEER. The CDR3 is 18 amino acids. CDR3 sequence (DNA): TGCGCCAGCAGCCACTCCCCCAGGCAGGGAATTATGAACACTGAAGCTTTCTTT. It encodes CASSHSPRQGIMNTEAFF.

This chain links TRBV14 with TRBJ2-1; D tentatively reads TRBD1 or TRBD2 (5 bases each). The CDR3 extends over 14 amino acids. Trimming cost V 0 bases and J 9 bases, with 12 bases left between them. CDR1 and CDR2 (germline): SGHDN, FVKESK. The chain's CDR3 is CASSQDGWGSEQFF. Here the CDR3 DNA reads TGTGCCAGCAGCCAAGACGGGTGGGGGAGTGAGCAGTTCTTC.

This clone appeared once. This chain joins TRBV30 and TRBJ1-2; 7 nucleotides agree with TRBD1. The CDR3 contains 14 residues. The J segment lost 4 bases and the V segment lost 8 bases, leaving 13 bases of the junction unmatched. Germline loops: CDR1 GTSNPN, CDR2 SVGIG (reference sequence). The CDR3 protein is CASRRQGILYGYTF. The CDR3 nucleotides read TGTGCCAGCCGCCGACAGGGCATTCTCTATGGCTACACCTTC.

The rearrangement joins TRBV19 to TRBJ1-5, with D possibly matching TRBD1 (5 bases). Germline V gene data show CDR1 as LNHDA and CDR2 as SQIVND (reference sequence). V lost 6 bases to trimming and J lost 0 bases, with 18 bases between them. The CDR3 consists of 17 residues. The CDR3 DNA sequence: TGTGCCAGTAGGGGACCCTCAGAAGGCTATAGCAATCAGCCCCAGCATTTT. Translated: CASRGPSEGYSNQPQHF.

The V gene is TRBV30, the J gene TRBJ1-5, with TRBD1 as a possible D gene (5 bases). This CDR3 is 13 amino acids long. Germline CDR1 reads GTSNPN; CDR2 reads SVGIG (reference sequence). The V gene lost 2 bases and the J gene lost 6 bases, with 11 bases spanning the gap. CDR3: CAWSPGRGQPQHF. In nucleotides, the CDR3 is TGTGCCTGGAGTCCCGGGAGGGGTCAGCCCCAGCATTTT.

The CDR3 sequence is CAWKGNTEAFF. The DNA of the CDR3 is TGTGCCTGGAAGGGAAACACTGAAGCTTTCTTT. V usage is TRBV30 and J usage is TRBJ1-1; no definite D call. From germline, CDR1 is GTSNPN and CDR2 SVGIG (reference sequence). The CDR3 runs 11 residues. Between the trimmed V and J ends, which lost 4 bases and 2 bases, there was a span of 5 bases.

The chain couples TRBV28 to TRBJ2-1; 12 bases agree with TRBD2. This CDR3 region has 15 residues. Germline trimming cut 7 bases from V and 4 bases from J; bases unmatched to any gene: 5. The V gene's germline CDR1 is MDHEN and CDR2 SYDVKM. This CDR3 is CASNPLAGGYNEQFF. The CDR3 nucleotides are TGTGCCAGCAACCCACTAGCGGGAGGTTACAATGAGCAGTTCTTC.

The V call is TRBV20-1, the J call TRBJ2-7; D perhaps matches TRBD1 (5 bases). V gave up 3 bases and J gave up 1 base, with 10 bases separating them. Looked up from germline, CDR1 is DFQATT and CDR2 is SNEGSKA (reference sequence). The CDR3 covers 13 residues. The CDR3 coding sequence is TGCAGTGCTAGTTGGGGCAGGTCCTACGAGCAGTACTTC. As protein: CSASWGRSYEQYF.

The V and J genes are TRBV30 and TRBJ1-4; tentatively, D is TRBD1 (5 bases). The CDR3 contains 13 residues. In germline, CDR1 is GTSNPN, CDR2 SVGIG (reference sequence). V dropped 3 bases and J dropped 6 bases, with 11 bases sitting between them. The CDR3 spells CAWRPGTDEKLFF. DNA for the CDR3: TGTGCCTGGAGGCCAGGGACCGATGAAAAACTGTTTTTT.

The genes are TRBV3-1 (or the pseudogene TRBV3-2) and TRBJ1-1; D call uncertain. The germline V gene encodes CDR1 LGHDT and CDR2 YNNKEL (reference sequence). The ends were cut back, 1 base at V and 2 bases at J, with 5 bases in the middle. CDR3 length equals 13 residues. CDR3 residues: CASSQAENTEAFF. The CDR3 nucleotides read TGTGCCAGCAGCCAAGCAGAAAACACTGAAGCTTTCTTT.

The chain couples TRBV18 to TRBJ1-6; possible D gene TRBD1, 6 bases. Germline V lookup: CDR1 KGHSH, CDR2 LQKENI. Trimming took 3 bases from V and 7 from J, leaving 10 bases between them. The CDR3 totals 14 residues. The CDR3 sequence: CASSPAGANSPLHF. In DNA form, the CDR3 reads TGTGCCAGCTCACCCGCAGGGGCCAATTCACCCCTCCACTTT.

CDR3 protein: CASSYAGNTEAFF. As DNA, the CDR3 is TGTGCCAGCAGTTACGCGGGGAACACTGAAGCTTTCTTT. V is TRBV6-6 and J is TRBJ1-1; the D is unclear. The V and J ends lost 2 bases and 1 base respectively, with 5 bases between them. The germline CDR1 and CDR2 sequences are MNHNY and SVGAGI (reference sequence). The CDR3 covers 13 residues.

This chain connects TRBV6-6 to TRBJ1-4; maybe TRBD1 (5 bases). The CDR3 totals 15 residues. Deletions cut 4 bases from V and 2 bases from J, with 11 bases between. Per the germline V gene, CDR1 is MNHNY and CDR2 is SVGAGI (reference sequence). As DNA, the CDR3 is TGTGCCAGCAGTTCCACCAGGGATACTAATGAAAAACTGTTTTTT. Translating it yields CASSSTRDTNEKLFF.

This chain connects TRBV30 to TRBJ2-3; D gene ambiguous. V was shortened by 3 bases and J by 11 bases, with 18 bases between the two germline ends. The CDR3 length is 13 residues. Germline CDR1 GTSNPN, CDR2 SVGIG (reference sequence). The CDR3 spells CAWSPGVAHMQYF. CDR3 bases: TGTGCCTGGAGCCCCGGTGTGGCCCATATGCAGTATTTT.

The chain carries TRBV20-1 and TRBJ1-6; D unclear. Germline assignment: CDR1 DFQATT and CDR2 SNEGSKA (reference sequence). V was cut by 3 bases and J by 10 bases, with 16 bases left in between. CDR3 length: 14 residues. Here the CDR3 reads CSASRGRLSSPLHF. The CDR3 DNA reads as TGCAGTGCTAGTCGCGGACGGCTCTCATCACCCCTCCACTTT.

V and J are TRBV9 and TRBJ1-3; tentatively, D is TRBD1 (5 bases). Germline V lookup: CDR1 SGDLS, CDR2 YYNGEE. The CDR3 runs to 16 residues. V lost 3 bases and J 0 bases, leaving 13 bases between the germline ends. CDR3 sequence: CASSGLGLDSGNTIYF. The CDR3 region has the DNA TGTGCCAGCAGCGGGTTGGGGCTCGACTCTGGAAACACCATATATTTT.

The chain employs TRBV19 and TRBJ1-2; TRBD1 might be the D (5 bases). The germline V and J ends were trimmed by 2 bases and 5 bases, with 15 bases remaining between them. The CDR3 has 15 residues. Germline CDR1 is LNHDA and CDR2 is SQIVND (reference sequence). The CDR3 coding sequence is TGTGCCAGTAGTATATATGGGGGGAAATCATATGGCTACACCTTC. The encoded protein is CASSIYGGKSYGYTF.

The chain joins TRBV11-2 to TRBJ1-1; D is unclear. The CDR3 runs to 15 residues. Germline CDR1 is SGHAT and CDR2 is FQNNGV. The V end was cut by 5 bases, the J end by 1 base, with 14 bases between. The CDR3 DNA reads TGTGCCAGCAGCCGCAGGAGGTACCAGAACACTGAAGCTTTCTTT. The encoded protein is CASSRRRYQNTEAFF.